This TCR beta chain was identified during a study of blood T cell repertoires in COVID-19. Study details: T cells, B-cell-depleted T cells, or PBMCs provided the cDNA or gDNA that served as material.

Germline V gives CDR1 ENHRY, CDR2 SYGVKD. V was clipped by 0 bases and J by 1 base; unmatched bases: 7. This CDR3 contains 17 residues. Sequenced by immunoSEQ multiplex PCR; TCRdb stores in-frame clones only, minus some. The sample shows about 190,000 clones, more than 70% of them seen only once. The V call is TRBV10-3, the J call TRBJ1-1; 8 nucleotides match TRBD1. Sequences were obtained from peripheral blood. The receptor's source is a middle-aged man with active or convalescent COVID-19. DNA of the CDR3: TGTGCCATCAGTGAGTCGATCGGACAGGGTGGGAACACTGAAGCTTTCTTT. Its translation: CAISESIGQGGNTEAFF.